This T cell receptor (beta chain) was recovered during a study of lymphopenia after photon versus proton radiotherapy. Study-level findings and limits: In patients who died, overall survival fell as post-nadir TCR diversity dropped more. Survival link was tested only in deceased patients; proton benefit remains a possibility. Photon-treated patients lost naive T cells and TCR diversity; proton-treated stayed stable. Oligoclonal CD8+ Temra expansion after nadir drove photon patients' diversity drop.

The method was immunoSEQ multiplex PCR; TCRdb's version includes in-frame clones alone and lacks a portion of them. The sample shows roughly 38,000 clones, 90% to 95% of them seen only once. On this clone itself: Its target is not known.

The CDR3 totals 12 residues. Germline CDR1 SGHTA, CDR2 FQGNSA. V was cut by 4 bases and J by 6 bases, with 9 bases left in between. This TCR was sampled from a man aged 55 to 70 with cholangiocarcinoma. The rearrangement joins TRBV7-2 to TRBJ1-2; TRBD1 is a possible D gene (5 bases). This material consisted of peripheral blood, taken from a patient treated with photon-based radiotherapy. CDR3 protein: CASSSGGDGYTF. The CDR3 bases are TGTGCCAGCAGCTCCGGGGGTGATGGCTACACCTTC. Supplemented by reference TRBV7-2 and TRBJ1-2, the full variable domain reads GAGVSQSPSNKVTEKGKDVELRCDPISGHTALYWYRQSLGQGLEFLIYFQGNSAPDKSGLPSDRFSAERTGGSVSTLTIQRTQQEDSAVYLCASSSGGDGYTFGSGTRLTVV.